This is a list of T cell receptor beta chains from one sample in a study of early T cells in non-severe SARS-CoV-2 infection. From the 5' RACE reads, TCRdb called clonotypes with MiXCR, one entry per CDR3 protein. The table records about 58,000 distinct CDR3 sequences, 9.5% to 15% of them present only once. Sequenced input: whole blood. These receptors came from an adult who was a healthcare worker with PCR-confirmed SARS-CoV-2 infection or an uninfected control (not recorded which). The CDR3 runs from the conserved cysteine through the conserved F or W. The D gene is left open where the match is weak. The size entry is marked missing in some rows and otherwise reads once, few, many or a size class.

cdr3_aa: CATGVGQGDTGELFF
clone_size: many
j_call: TRBJ2-2
v_call: TRBV24-1
d_call: TRBD1

cdr3_aa: CASSYSTTGENEQFF
clone_size: .
j_call: TRBJ2-1
v_call: TRBV6-6
d_call: .

cdr3_aa: CSARTSGRTDTQYF
clone_size: many
j_call: TRBJ2-3
v_call: TRBV20-1
d_call: TRBD2

cdr3_aa: CASSPRLAGNEQFF
clone_size: few
j_call: TRBJ2-1
v_call: TRBV9
d_call: TRBD2

cdr3_aa: CASSSRGLSTDTQYF
clone_size: few
j_call: TRBJ2-3
v_call: TRBV7-6
d_call: TRBD1

cdr3_aa: CASSLRGYEQYF
clone_size: few
j_call: TRBJ2-7
v_call: TRBV28
d_call: .

cdr3_aa: CASSQQGNSPLHF
clone_size: many
j_call: TRBJ1-6
v_call: TRBV5-1
d_call: .

cdr3_aa: CASSLHGTPDQETQYF
clone_size: few
j_call: TRBJ2-5
v_call: TRBV11-2
d_call: .

cdr3_aa: CASSYTRISGNTIYF
clone_size: .
j_call: TRBJ1-3
v_call: TRBV11-2
d_call: .

cdr3_aa: CASSQLTGIASQPQHF
clone_size: many
j_call: TRBJ1-5
v_call: TRBV19
d_call: .

cdr3_aa: CASSLGQGHNEQFF
clone_size: .
j_call: TRBJ2-1
v_call: TRBV28
d_call: TRBD1

cdr3_aa: CASSLAASGPYNEQFF
clone_size: many
j_call: TRBJ2-1
v_call: TRBV7-8
d_call: TRBD2

cdr3_aa: CASSSRARNQPQHF
clone_size: many
j_call: TRBJ1-5
v_call: TRBV3-1
d_call: .

cdr3_aa: CRLDGGRRTDTQYF
clone_size: .
j_call: TRBJ2-3
v_call: TRBV20-1
d_call: .

cdr3_aa: CASSQVPGQVNTEAFF
clone_size: .
j_call: TRBJ1-1
v_call: TRBV3-1
d_call: TRBD1

cdr3_aa: CASSQGRNPNTEAFF
clone_size: few
j_call: TRBJ1-1
v_call: TRBV3-1
d_call: .

cdr3_aa: CASSLWAGELFF
clone_size: .
j_call: TRBJ2-2
v_call: TRBV5-5
d_call: .

cdr3_aa: CASSPGGTSGRDTQYF
clone_size: many
j_call: TRBJ2-3
v_call: TRBV5-4
d_call: TRBD2